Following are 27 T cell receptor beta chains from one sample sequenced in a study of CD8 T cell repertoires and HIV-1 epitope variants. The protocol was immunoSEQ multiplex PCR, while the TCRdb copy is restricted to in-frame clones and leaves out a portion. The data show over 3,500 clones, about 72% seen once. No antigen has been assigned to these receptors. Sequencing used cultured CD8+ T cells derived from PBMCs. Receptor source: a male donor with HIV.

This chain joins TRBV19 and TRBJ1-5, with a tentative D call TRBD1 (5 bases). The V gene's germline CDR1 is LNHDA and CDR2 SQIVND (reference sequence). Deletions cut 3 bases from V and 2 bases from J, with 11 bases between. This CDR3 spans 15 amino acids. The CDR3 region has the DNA TGTGCCAGTAGTATGACGCAGGGTGGCAATCAGCCCCAGCATTTT. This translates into CASSMTQGGNQPQHF.

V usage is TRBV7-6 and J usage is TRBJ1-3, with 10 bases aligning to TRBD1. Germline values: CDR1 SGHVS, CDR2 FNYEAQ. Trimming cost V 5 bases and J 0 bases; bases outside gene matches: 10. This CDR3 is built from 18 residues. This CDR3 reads CASSTGQGPAYSGNTIYF. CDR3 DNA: TGTGCCAGCAGCACGGGACAGGGGCCGGCGTACTCTGGAAACACCATATATTTT.

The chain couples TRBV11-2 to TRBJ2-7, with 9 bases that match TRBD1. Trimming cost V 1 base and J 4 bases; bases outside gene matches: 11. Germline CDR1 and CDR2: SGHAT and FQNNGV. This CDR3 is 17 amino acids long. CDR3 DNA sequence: TGTGCCAGCAGCTTAGGTCCCCGGACAGGGGAGAAATACGAGCAGTACTTC. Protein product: CASSLGPRTGEKYEQYF. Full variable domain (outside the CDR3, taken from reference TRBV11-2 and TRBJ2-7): EAGVAQSPRYKIIEKRQSVAFWCNPISGHATLYWYQQILGQGPKLLIQFQNNGVVDDSQLPKDRFSAERLKGVDSTLKIQPAKLEDSAVYLCASSLGPRTGEKYEQYFGPGTRLTVT.

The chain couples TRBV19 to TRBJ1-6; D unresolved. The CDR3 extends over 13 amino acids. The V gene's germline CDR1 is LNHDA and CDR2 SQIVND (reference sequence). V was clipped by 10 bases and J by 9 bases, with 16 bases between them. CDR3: CATLADGSSPLHF. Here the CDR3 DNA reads TGTGCCACCCTGGCAGACGGGAGTTCACCCCTCCACTTT.

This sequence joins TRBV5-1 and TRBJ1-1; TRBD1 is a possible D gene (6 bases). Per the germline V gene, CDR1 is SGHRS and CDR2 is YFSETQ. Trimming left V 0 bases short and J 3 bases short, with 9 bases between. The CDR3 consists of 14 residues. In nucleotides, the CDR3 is TGCGCCAGCAGCTTGGAACAGGGCTACACTGAAGCTTTCTTT. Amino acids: CASSLEQGYTEAFF.

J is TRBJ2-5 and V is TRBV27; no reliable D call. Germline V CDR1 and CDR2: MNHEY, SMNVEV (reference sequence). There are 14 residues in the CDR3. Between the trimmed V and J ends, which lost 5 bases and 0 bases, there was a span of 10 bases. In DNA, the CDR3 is TGTGCCAGCAGTCTCGGACGGAACCAAGAGACCCAGTACTTC. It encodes CASSLGRNQETQYF.

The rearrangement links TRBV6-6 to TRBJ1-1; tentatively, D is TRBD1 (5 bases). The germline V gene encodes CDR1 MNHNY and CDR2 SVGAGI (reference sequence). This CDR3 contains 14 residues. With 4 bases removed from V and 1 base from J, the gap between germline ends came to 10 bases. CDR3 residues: CASSSMDKNTEAFF. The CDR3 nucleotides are TGTGCCAGCAGTTCCATGGACAAGAACACTGAAGCTTTCTTT.

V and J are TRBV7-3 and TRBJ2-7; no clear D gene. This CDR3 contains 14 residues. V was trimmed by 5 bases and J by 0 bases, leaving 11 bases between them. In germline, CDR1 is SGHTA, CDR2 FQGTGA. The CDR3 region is CASSRAAASYEQYF. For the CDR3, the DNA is TGTGCCAGCAGCCGCGCGGCAGCCTCCTACGAGCAGTACTTC.

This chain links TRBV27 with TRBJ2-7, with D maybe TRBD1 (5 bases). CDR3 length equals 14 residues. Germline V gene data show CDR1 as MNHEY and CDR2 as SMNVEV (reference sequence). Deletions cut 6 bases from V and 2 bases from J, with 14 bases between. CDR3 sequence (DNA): TGTGCCAGCAGCGACTCGACAGTTACCTACGAGCAGTACTTC. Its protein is CASSDSTVTYEQYF.

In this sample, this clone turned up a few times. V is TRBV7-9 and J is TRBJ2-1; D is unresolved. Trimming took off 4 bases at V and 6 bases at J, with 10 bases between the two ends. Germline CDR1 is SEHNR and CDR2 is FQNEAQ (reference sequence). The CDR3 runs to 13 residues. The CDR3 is CASSSTHGNEQFF. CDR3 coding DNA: TGTGCCAGCAGCTCAACACACGGCAATGAGCAGTTCTTC.

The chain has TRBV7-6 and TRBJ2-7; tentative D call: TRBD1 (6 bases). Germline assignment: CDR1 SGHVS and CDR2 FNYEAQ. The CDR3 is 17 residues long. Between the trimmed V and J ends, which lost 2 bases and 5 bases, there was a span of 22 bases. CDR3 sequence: CASSLTPPDRPPHEQYF. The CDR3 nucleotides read TGTGCCAGCAGCTTAACCCCCCCCGACAGGCCGCCCCACGAGCAGTACTTC. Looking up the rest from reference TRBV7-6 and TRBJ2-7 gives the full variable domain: GAGVSQSPRYKVTKRGQDVALRCDPISGHVSLYWYRQALGQGPEFLTYFNYEAQQDKSGLPNDRFSAERPEGSISTLTIQRTEQRDSAMYRCASSLTPPDRPPHEQYFGPGTRLTVT.

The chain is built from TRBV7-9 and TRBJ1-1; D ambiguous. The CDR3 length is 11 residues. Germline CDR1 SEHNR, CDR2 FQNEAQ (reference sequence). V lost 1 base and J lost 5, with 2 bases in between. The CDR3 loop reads CASSLDTEAFF. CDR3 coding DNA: TGTGCCAGCAGCTTAGATACTGAAGCTTTCTTT.

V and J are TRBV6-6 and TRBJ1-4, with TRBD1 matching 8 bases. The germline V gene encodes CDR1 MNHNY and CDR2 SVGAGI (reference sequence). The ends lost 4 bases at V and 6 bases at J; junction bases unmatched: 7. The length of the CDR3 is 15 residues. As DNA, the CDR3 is TGTGCCAGCAGTTCCAATATGGACAGGGATGAAAAACTGTTTTTT. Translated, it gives CASSSNMDRDEKLFF.

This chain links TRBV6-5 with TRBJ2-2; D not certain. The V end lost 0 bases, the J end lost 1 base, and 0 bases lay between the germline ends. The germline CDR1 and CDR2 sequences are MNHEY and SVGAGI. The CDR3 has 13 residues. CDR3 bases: TGTGCCAGCAGTTACTCGAACACCGGGGAGCTGTTTTTT. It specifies CASSYSNTGELFF.

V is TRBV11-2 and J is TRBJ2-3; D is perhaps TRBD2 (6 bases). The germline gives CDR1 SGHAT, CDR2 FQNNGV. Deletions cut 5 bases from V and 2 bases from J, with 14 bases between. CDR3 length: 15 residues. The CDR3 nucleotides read TGTGCCAGCAGCCGAATTCGGGACTCCACAGATACGCAGTATTTT. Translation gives CASSRIRDSTDTQYF.

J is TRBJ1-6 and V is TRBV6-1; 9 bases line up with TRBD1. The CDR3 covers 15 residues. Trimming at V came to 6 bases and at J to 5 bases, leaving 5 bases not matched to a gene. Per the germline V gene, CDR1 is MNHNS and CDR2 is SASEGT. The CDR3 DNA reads TGTGCCAGCAGCTTTGGGACAGGGAATAATTCACCCCTCCACTTT. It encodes CASSFGTGNNSPLHF.

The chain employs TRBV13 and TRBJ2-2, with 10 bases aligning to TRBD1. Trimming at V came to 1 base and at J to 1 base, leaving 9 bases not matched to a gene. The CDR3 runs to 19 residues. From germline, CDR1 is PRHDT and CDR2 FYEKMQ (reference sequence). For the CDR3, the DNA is TGTGCCAGCAGCTTAGATTATCGGGGGACAGGGGAGAACACCGGGGAGCTGTTTTTT. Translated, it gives CASSLDYRGTGENTGELFF.

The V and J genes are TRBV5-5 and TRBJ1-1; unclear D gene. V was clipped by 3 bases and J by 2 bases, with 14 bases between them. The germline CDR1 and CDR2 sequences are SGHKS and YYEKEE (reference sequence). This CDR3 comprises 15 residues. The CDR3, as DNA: TGTGCCAGCAGCTCTCTATCACAAGTAAACACTGAAGCTTTCTTT. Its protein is CASSSLSQVNTEAFF.

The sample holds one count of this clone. DNA for the CDR3: TGTGCCAGCAGCTCGGGACAGGGGGCGGGCACTGAAGCTTTCTTT. Its protein is CASSSGQGAGTEAFF. The chain has TRBV13 and TRBJ1-1; 12 bases are shared with TRBD1. V lost 4 bases to trimming and J lost 4 bases; unmatched junction nucleotides: 4. Looked up from germline, CDR1 is PRHDT and CDR2 is FYEKMQ (reference sequence). The CDR3 is 15 amino acids.

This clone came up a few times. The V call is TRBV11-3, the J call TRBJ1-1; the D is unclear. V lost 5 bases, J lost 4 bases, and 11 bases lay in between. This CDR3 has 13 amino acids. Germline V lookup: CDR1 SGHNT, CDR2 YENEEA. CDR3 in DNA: TGTGCCAGCAGCGACTCTGTGGGCACTGAAGCTTTCTTT. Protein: CASSDSVGTEAFF.

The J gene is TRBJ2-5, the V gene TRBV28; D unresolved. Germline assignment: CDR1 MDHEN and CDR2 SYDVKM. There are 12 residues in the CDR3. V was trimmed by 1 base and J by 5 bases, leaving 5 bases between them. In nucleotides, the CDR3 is TGTGCCAGCAGTTTATTAGTGGAGACCCAGTACTTC. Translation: CASSLLVETQYF.

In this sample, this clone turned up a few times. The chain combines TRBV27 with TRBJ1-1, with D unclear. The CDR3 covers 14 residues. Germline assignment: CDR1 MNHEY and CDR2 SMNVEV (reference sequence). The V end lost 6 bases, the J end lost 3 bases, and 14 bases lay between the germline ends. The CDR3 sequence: CASSPSDTYTEAFF. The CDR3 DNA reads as TGTGCCAGCAGCCCCTCCGACACTTACACTGAAGCTTTCTTT.

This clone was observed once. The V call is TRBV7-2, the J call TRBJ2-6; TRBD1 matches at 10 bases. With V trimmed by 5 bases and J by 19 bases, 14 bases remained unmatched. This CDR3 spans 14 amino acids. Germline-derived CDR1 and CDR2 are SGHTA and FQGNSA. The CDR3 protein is CASSQGRRTGGFTF. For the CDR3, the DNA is TGTGCCAGCAGCCAAGGTCGGCGGACAGGGGGGTTTACTTTC.

The CDR3 DNA is TGTGCCAGCAGTTTTCAGAACACAGATACGCAGTATTTT. Protein: CASSFQNTDTQYF. The chain employs TRBV28 and TRBJ2-3, with unresolved D. Trimming cost V 3 bases and J 2 bases, with 6 bases left between them. The CDR3 loop spans 13 amino acids. Germline V lookup: CDR1 MDHEN, CDR2 SYDVKM.

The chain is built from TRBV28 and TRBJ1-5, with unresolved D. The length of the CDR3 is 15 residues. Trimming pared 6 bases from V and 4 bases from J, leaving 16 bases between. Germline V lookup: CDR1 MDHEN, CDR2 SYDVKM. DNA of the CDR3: TGTGCCAGCAGCCCCGTCGGGGAGACAAATCAGCCCCAGCATTTT. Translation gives CASSPVGETNQPQHF.

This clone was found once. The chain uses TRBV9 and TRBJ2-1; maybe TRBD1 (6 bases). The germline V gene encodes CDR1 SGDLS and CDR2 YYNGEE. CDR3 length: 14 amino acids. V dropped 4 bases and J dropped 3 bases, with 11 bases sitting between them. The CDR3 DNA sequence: TGTGCCAGCAGCCCTAGGGACATCTACAATGAGCAGTTCTTC. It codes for CASSPRDIYNEQFF.

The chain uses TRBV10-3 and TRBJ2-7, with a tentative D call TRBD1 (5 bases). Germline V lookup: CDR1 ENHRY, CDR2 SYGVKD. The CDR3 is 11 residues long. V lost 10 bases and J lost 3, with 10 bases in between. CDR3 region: CASQGVYEQYF. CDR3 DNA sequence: TGTGCCAGCCAGGGTGTCTACGAGCAGTACTTC.